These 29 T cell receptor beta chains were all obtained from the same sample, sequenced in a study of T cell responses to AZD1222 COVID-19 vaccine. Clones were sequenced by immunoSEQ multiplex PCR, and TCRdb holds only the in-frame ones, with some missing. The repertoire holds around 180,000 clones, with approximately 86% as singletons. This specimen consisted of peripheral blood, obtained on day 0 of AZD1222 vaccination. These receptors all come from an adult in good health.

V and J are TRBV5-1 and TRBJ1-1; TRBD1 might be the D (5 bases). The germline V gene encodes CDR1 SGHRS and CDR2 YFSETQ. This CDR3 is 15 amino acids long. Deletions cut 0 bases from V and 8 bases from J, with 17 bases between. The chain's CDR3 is CASSLEGRDYEEAFF. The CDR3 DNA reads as TGCGCCAGCAGCTTGGAGGGCCGGGACTATGAAGAAGCTTTCTTT.

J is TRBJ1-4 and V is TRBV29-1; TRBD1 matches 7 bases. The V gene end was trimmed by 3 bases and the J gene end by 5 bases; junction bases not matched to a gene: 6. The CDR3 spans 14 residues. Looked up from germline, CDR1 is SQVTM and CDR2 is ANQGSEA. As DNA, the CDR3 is TGCAGCGTTGACGCCGGGACAGCAAATGAAAAACTGTTTTTT. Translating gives CSVDAGTANEKLFF.

CDR3 sequence reads: CAWSVRVSGGETQYF. CDR3 sequence (DNA): TGTGCCTGGAGTGTACGTGTTAGCGGGGGTGAGACCCAGTACTTC. V and J are TRBV30 and TRBJ2-5; 9 nucleotides agree with TRBD2. The CDR3 contains 15 residues. The ends lost 0 bases at V and 5 bases at J; junction bases unmatched: 7. Per germline, CDR1 GTSNPN and CDR2 SVGIG (reference sequence). Full variable domain (rest looked up from reference TRBV30 and TRBJ2-5): SQTIHQWPATLVQPVGSPLSLECTVEGTSNPNLYWYRQAAGRGLQLLFYSVGIGQISSEVPQNLSASRPQDRQFILSSKKLLLSDSGFYLCAWSVRVSGGETQYFGPGTRLLVL.

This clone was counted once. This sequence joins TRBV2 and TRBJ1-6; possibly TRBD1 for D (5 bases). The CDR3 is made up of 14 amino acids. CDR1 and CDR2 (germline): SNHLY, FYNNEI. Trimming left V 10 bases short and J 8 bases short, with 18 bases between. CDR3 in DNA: TGTGCCACAAGGGAAGACAGATCTTATTCACCCCTCCACTTT. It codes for CATREDRSYSPLHF. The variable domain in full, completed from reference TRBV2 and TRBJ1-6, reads EPEVTQTPSHQVTQMGQEVILRCVPISNHLYFYWYRQILGQKVEFLVSFYNNEISEKSEIFDDQFSVERPDGSNFTLKIRSTKLEDSAMYFCATREDRSYSPLHFGNGTRLTVT.

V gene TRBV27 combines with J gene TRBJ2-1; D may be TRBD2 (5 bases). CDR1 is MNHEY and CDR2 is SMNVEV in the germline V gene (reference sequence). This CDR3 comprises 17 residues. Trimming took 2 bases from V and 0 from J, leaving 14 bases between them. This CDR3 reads CASSLKGGRTSYNEQFF. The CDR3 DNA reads TGTGCCAGCAGTTTAAAAGGAGGCAGGACCTCCTACAATGAGCAGTTCTTC.

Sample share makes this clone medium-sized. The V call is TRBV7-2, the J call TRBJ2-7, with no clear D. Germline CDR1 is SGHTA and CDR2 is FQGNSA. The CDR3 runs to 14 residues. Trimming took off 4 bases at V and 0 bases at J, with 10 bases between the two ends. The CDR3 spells CASSSFGRSYEQYF. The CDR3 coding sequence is TGTGCCAGCAGCTCCTTCGGCCGCTCCTACGAGCAGTACTTC.

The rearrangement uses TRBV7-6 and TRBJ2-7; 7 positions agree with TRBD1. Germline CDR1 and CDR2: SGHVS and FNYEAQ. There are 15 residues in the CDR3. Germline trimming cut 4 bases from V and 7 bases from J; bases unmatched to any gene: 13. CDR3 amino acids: CASSSITGEWGEQYF. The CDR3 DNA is TGTGCCAGCAGCTCGATTACAGGGGAATGGGGGGAGCAGTACTTC.

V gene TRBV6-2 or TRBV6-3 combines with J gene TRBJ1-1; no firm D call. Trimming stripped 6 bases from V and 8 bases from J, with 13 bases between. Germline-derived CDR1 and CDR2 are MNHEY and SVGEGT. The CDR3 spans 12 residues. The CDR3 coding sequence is TGTGCCAGCAGCTTTACAGTGAGGGAAGCTTTCTTT. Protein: CASSFTVREAFF.

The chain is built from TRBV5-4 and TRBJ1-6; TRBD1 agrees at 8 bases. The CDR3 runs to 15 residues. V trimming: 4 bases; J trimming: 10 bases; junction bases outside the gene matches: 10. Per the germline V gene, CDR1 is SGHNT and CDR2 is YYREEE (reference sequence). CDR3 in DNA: TGTGCCAGCAGCGAGTACAGGGGGACTGGGTCACCCCTCCACTTT. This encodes CASSEYRGTGSPLHF.

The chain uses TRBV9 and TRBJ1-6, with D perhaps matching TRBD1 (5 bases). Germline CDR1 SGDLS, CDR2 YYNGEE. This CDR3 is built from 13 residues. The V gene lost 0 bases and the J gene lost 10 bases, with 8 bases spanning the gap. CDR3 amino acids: CASSVEKGSPLHF. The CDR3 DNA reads TGTGCCAGCAGCGTAGAAAAGGGGTCACCCCTCCACTTT. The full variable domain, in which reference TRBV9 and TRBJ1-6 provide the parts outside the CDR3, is DSGVTQTPKHLITATGQRVTLRCSPRSGDLSVYWYQQSLDQGLQFLIQYYNGEERAKGNILERFSAQQFPDLHSELNLSSLELGDSALYFCASSVEKGSPLHFGNGTRLTVT.

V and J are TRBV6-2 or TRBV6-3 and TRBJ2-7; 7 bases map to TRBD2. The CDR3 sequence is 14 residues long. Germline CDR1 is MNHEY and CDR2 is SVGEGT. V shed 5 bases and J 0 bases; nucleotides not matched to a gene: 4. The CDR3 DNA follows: TGTGCCAGCAGTCATCCGGGGGGCTCCTACGAGCAGTACTTC. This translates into CASSHPGGSYEQYF.

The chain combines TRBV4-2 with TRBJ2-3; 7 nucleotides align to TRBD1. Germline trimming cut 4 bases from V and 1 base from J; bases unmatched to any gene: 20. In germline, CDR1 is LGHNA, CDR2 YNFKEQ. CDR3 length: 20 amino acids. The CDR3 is CASSPQGELETRPGTDTQYF. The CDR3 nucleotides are TGTGCCAGCAGCCCCCAGGGGGAACTCGAGACAAGGCCCGGCACAGATACGCAGTATTTT.

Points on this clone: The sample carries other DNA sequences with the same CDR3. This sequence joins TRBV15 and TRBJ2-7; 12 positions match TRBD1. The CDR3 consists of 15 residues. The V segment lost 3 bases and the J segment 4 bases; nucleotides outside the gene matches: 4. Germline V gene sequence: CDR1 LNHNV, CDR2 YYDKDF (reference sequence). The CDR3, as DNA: TGTGCCACCAGCAGGGGGACAGGGGGCAGTTACGAGCAGTACTTC. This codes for CATSRGTGGSYEQYF.

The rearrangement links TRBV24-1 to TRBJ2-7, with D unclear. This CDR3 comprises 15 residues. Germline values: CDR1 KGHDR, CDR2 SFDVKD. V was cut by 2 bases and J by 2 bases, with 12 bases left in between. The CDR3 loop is CATSDSSRPTYEQYF. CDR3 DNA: TGTGCCACCAGTGATTCTAGTAGACCTACCTACGAGCAGTACTTC.

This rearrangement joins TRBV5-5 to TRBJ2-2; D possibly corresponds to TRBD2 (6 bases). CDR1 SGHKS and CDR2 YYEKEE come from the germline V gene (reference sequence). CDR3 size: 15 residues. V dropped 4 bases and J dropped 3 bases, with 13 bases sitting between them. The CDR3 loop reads CASSLFGGDTGELFF. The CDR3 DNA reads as TGTGCCAGCAGCCTGTTCGGCGGGGACACCGGGGAGCTGTTTTTT.

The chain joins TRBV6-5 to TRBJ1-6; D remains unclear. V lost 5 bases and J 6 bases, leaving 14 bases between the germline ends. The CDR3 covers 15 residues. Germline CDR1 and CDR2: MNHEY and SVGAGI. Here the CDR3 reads CASSRGSGLNSPLHF. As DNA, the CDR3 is TGTGCCAGCAGTCGAGGCTCAGGTCTTAATTCACCCCTCCACTTT.

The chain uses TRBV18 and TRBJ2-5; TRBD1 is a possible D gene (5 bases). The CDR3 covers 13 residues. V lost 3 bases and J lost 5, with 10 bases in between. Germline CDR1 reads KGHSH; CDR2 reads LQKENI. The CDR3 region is CASSPVSGETQYF. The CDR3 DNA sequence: TGTGCCAGCTCACCCGTGTCAGGGGAGACCCAGTACTTC.

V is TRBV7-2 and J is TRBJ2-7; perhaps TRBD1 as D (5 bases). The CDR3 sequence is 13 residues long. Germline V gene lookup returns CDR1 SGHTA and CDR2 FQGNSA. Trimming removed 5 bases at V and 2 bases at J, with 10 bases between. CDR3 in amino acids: CASSNRRAYEQYF. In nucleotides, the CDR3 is TGTGCCAGCAGCAACCGCAGGGCCTACGAGCAGTACTTC.

In DNA form, the CDR3 reads TGTGCCTGGGCACAGGGGGCCGGCTATGGCTACACCTTC. As protein: CAWAQGAGYGYTF. The chain recombines TRBV30 with TRBJ1-2, with TRBD1 identical over 9 bases. The length of the CDR3 is 13 residues. The V gene's germline CDR1 is GTSNPN and CDR2 SVGIG (reference sequence). V gave up 5 bases and J gave up 4 bases; unmatched junction bases: 5.

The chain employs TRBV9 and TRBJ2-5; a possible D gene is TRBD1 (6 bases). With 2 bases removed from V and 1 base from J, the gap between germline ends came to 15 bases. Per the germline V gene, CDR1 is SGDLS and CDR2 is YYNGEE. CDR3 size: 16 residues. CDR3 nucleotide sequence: TGTGCCAGCAGCGTCCGGGACACCAGAATCCAAGAGACCCAGTACTTC. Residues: CASSVRDTRIQETQYF.

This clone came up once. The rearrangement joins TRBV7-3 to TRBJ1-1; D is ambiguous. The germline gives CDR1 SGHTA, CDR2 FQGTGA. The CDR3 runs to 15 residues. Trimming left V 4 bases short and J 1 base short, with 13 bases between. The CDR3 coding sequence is TGTGCCAGCAGCTCGACGGGAGGGCCGAACACTGAAGCTTTCTTT. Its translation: CASSSTGGPNTEAFF.

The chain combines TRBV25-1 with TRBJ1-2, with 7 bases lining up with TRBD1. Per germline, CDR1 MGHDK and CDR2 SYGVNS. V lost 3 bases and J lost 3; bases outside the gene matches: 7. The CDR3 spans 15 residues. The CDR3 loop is CASSDWAGGDYGYTF. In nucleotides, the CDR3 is TGTGCCAGCAGTGATTGGGCAGGGGGGGACTATGGCTACACCTTC.

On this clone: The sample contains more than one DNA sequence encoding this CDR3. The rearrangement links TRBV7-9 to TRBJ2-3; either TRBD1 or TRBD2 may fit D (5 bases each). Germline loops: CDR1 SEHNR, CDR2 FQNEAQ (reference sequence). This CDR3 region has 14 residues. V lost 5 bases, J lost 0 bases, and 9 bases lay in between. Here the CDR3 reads CASSLGASTDTQYF. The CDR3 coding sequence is TGTGCCAGCAGCCTCGGGGCTAGCACAGATACGCAGTATTTT.

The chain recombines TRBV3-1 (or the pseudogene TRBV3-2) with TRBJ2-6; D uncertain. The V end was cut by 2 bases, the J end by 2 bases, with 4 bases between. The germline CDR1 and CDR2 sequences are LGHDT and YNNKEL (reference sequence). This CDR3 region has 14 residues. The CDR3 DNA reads TGTGCCAGCAGCCAATTTGCTGGGGCCAACGTCCTGACTTTC. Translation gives CASSQFAGANVLTF.

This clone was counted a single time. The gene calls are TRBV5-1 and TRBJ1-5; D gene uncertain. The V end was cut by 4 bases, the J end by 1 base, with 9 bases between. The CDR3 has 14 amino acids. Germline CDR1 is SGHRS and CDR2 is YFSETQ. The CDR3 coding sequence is TGCGCCAGCAGCGAGGGTGGGAGCAATCAGCCCCAGCATTTT. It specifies CASSEGGSNQPQHF.

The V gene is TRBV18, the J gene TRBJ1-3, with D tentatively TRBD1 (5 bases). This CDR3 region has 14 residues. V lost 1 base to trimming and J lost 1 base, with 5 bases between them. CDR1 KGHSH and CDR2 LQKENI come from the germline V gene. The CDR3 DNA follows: TGTGCCAGCTCACCACAGGGGTCTGGAAACACCATATATTTT. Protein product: CASSPQGSGNTIYF.

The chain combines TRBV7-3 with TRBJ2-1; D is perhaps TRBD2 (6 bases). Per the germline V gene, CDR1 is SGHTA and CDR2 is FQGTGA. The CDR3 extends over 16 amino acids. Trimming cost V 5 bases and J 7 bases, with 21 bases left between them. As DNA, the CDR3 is TGTGCCAGCAGCCCCCCGGGGGTCCCTTCGCGGAATGAGCAGTTCTTC. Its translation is CASSPPGVPSRNEQFF.

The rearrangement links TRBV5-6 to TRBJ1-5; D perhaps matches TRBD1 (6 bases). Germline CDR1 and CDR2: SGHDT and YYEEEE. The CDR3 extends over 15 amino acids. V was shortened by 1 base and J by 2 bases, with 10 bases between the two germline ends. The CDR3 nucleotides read TGTGCCAGCAGCTTGACAGGGTCCGGCAATCAGCCCCAGCATTTT. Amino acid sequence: CASSLTGSGNQPQHF.

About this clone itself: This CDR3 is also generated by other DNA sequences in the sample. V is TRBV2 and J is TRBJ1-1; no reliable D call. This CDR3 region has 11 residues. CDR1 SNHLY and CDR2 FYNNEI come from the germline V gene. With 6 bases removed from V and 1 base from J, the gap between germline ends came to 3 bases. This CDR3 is CASSPNTEAFF. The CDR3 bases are TGTGCCAGCAGCCCGAACACTGAAGCTTTCTTT.